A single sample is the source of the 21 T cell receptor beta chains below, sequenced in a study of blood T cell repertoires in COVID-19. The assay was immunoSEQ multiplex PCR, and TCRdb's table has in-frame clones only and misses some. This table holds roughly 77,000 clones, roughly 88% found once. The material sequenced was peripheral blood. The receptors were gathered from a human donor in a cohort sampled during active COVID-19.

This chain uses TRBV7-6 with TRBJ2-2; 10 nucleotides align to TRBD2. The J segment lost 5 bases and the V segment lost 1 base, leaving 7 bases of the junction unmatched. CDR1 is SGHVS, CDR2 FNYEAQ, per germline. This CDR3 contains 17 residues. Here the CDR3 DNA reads TGTGCCAGCAGCTTAGGAACTAGCGGGGCTCCGACCGGGGAGCTGTTTTTT. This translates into CASSLGTSGAPTGELFF.

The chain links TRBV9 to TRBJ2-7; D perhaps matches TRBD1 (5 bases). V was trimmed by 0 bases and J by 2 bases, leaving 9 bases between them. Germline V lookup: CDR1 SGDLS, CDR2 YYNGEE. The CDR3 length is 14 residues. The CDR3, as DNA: TGTGCCAGCAGCGTAGCTGAAGGGGCCTACGAGCAGTACTTC. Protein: CASSVAEGAYEQYF.

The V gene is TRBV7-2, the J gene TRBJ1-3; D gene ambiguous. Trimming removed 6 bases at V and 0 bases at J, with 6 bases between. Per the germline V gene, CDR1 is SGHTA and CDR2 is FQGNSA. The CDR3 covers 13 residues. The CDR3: CASRLSSGNTIYF. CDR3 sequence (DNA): TGTGCCAGCAGACTTAGCTCTGGAAACACCATATATTTT.

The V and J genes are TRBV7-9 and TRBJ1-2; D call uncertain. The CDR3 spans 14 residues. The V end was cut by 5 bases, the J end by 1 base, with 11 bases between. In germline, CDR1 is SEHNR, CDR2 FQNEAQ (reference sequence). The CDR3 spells CASSGKTVNYGYTF. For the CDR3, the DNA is TGTGCCAGCAGCGGAAAAACAGTTAACTATGGCTACACCTTC. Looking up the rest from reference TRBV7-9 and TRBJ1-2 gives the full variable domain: DTGVSQNPRHKITKRGQNVTFRCDPISEHNRLYWYRQTLGQGPEFLTYFQNEAQLEKSRLLSDRFSAERPKGSFSTLEIQRTEQGDSAMYLCASSGKTVNYGYTFGSGTRLTVV.

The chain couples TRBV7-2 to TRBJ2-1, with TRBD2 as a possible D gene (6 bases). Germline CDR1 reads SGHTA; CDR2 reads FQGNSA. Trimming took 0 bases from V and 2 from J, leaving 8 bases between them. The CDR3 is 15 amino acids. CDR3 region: CASSLAAGTYNEQFF. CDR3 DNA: TGTGCCAGCAGCTTAGCGGCGGGAACCTACAATGAGCAGTTCTTC.

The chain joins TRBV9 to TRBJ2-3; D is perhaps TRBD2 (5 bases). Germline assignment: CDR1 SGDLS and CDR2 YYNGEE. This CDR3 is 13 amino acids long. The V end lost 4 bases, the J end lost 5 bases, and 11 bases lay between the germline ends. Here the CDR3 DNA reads TGTGCCAGCAGCACCGCCGGGGAAGATACGCAGTATTTT. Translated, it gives CASSTAGEDTQYF.

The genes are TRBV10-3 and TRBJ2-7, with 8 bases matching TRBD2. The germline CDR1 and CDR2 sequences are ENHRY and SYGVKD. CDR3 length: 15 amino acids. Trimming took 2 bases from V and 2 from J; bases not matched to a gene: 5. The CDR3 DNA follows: TGTGCCATCAGTGAGGCGGGAGCGGGAGCCTACGAGCAGTACTTC. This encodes CAISEAGAGAYEQYF.

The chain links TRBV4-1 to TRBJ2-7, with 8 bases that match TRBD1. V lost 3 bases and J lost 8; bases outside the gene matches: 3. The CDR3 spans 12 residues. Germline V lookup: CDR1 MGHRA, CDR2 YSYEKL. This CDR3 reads CASSQTGEKQYF. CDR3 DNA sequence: TGCGCCAGCAGCCAGACAGGGGAAAAGCAGTACTTC.

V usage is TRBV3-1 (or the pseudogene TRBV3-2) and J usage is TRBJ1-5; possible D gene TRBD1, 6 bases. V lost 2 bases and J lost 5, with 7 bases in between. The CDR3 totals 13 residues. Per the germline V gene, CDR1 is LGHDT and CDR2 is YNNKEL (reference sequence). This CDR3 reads CASSQSGDQPQHF. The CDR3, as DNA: TGTGCCAGCAGCCAATCAGGGGATCAGCCCCAGCATTTT.

CDR3 amino acids: CASNGLAGEETQYF. CDR3 in DNA: TGTGCCAGCAATGGCCTAGCGGGAGAAGAGACCCAGTACTTC. The chain is built from TRBV2 and TRBJ2-5, with 10 positions matching TRBD2. The V gene end was trimmed by 7 bases and the J gene end by 3 bases; junction bases not matched to a gene: 5. Germline V gene lookup returns CDR1 SNHLY and CDR2 FYNNEI. The CDR3 runs to 14 residues.

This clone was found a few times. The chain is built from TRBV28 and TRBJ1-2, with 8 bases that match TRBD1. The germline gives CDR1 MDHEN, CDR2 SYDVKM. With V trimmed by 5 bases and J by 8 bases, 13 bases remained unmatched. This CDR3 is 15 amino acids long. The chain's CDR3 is CASSPPPGGAGGYTF. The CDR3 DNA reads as TGTGCCAGCAGTCCCCCCCCAGGGGGCGCCGGGGGCTACACCTTC.

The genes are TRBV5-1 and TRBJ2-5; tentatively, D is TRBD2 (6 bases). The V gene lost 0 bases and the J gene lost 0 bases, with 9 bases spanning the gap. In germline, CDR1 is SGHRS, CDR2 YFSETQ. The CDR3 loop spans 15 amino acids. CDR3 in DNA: TGCGCCAGCAGCTTGGCCGGGGGACACCAAGAGACCCAGTACTTC. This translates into CASSLAGGHQETQYF.

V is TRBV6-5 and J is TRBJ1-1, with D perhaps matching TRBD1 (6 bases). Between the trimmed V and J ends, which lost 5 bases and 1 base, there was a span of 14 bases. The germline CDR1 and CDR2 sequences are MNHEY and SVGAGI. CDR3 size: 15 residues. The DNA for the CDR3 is TGTGCCAGCAGTAGGTCTAGGGGGGGGAACACTGAAGCTTTCTTT. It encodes CASSRSRGGNTEAFF.

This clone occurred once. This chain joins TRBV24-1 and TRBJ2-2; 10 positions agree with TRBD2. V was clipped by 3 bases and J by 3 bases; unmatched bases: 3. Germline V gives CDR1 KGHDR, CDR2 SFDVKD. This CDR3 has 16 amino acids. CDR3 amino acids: CATSDLLAGDTGELFF. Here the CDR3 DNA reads TGTGCCACCAGTGATCTCCTAGCGGGGGACACCGGGGAGCTGTTTTTT.

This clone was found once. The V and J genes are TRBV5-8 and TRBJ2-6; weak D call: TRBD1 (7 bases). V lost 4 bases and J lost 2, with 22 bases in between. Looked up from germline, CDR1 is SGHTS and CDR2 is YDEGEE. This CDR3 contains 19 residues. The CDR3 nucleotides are TGTGCCAGCAGCCCCTGGGCCAGGGGGGTAGGAACTGGGGCCAACGTCCTGACTTTC. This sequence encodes CASSPWARGVGTGANVLTF.

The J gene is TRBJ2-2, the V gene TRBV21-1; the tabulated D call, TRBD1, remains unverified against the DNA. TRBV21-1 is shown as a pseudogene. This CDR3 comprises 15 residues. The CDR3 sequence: CASDSRLVLAGELFF. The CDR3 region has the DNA TGTGCCAGCGACAGCAGGCTAGTTCTGGCCGGGGAGCTGTTTTTT.

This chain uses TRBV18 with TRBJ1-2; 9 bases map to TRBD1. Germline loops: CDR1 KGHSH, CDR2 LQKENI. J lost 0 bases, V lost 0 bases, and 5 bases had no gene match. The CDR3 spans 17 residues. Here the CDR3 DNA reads TGTGCCAGCTCACCACCGACAGGGGGAGGCCCTAACTATGGCTACACCTTC. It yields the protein CASSPPTGGGPNYGYTF. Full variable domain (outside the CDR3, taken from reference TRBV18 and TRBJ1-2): NAGVMQNPRHLVRRRGQEARLRCSPMKGHSHVYWYRQLPEEGLKFMVYLQKENIIDESGMPKERFSAEFPKEGPSILRIQQVVRGDSAAYFCASSPPTGGGPNYGYTFGSGTRLTVV.

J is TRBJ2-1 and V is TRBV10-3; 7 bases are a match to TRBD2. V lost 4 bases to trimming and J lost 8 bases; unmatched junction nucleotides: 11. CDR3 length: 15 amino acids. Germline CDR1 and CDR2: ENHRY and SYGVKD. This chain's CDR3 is CAISGTGLGSYEQFF. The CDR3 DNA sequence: TGTGCCATCAGTGGTACAGGACTAGGCTCTTATGAGCAGTTCTTC.

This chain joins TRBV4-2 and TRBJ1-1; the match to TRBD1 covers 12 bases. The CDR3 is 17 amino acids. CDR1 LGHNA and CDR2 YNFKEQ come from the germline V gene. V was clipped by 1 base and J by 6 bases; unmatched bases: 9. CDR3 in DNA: TGTGCCAGCAGCCAAGGGGTGATGGGGACAGGGGGCCCTGAAGCTTTCTTT. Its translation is CASSQGVMGTGGPEAFF.

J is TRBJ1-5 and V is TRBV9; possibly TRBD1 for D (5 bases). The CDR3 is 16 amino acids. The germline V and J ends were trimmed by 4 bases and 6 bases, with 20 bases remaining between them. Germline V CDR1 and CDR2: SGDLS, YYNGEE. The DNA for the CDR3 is TGTGCCAGCAGCCCACAGCTGGGGGGGGAAGGTCAGCCCCAGCATTTT. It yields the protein CASSPQLGGEGQPQHF.

CDR3 sequence reads: CASSSQNSEQYF. As DNA, the CDR3 is TGTGCCAGCAGTTCCCAAAACTCCGAGCAGTACTTC. The rearrangement links TRBV6-6 to TRBJ2-7; D remains unclear. V was pared by 4 bases and J by 6 bases, with 10 bases between. Germline CDR1 reads MNHNY; CDR2 reads SVGAGI (reference sequence). The CDR3 loop spans 12 amino acids.